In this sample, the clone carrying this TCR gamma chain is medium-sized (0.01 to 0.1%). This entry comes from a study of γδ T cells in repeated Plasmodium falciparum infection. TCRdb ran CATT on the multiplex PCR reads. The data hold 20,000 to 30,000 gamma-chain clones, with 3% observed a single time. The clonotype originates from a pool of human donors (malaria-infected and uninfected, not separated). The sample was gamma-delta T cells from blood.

In nucleotides, the CDR3 is TGTGCCTTGTGGGAGGTCCCTCAACCCTATAAGAAACTCTTT. This sequence encodes CALWEVPQPYKKLF. The J gene is TRGJ1 or TRGJ2, the V gene TRGV9. J gave up 7 bases and V 1 base, and 10 bases lay outside the gene matches. The germline V gene encodes CDR1 GITISATS and CDR2 ISYDGTV (reference sequence). The CDR3 covers 14 residues.